Listed below are T cell receptor beta chains from one sample, sequenced in a study of early T cells in non-severe SARS-CoV-2 infection. One entry per CDR3 protein, called by TCRdb with MiXCR from the 5' RACE reads. The sample consists of about 60,000 distinct CDR3 sequences, around 10% of them appearing once. The sequencing input was whole blood. All receptors come from an adult who was a healthcare worker with PCR-confirmed SARS-CoV-2 infection or an uninfected control (not recorded which). The CDR3 runs from the conserved cysteine through the conserved F or W. The order of the fields is CDR3 length, J gene, V gene, clone size, D gene, CDR3 protein, CDR3 DNA. The D gene is left open where the match is weak. Clone sizes are given selectively: once, few, many, or a class where the clone is expanded.

16,TRBJ2-1,TRBV24-1,many,TRBD2,CATSDAAGERWDEQFF,TGTGCCACCAGTGATGCGGCGGGGGAAAGGTGGGATGAGCAGTTCTTC
14,TRBJ2-7,TRBV28,few,TRBD1,CASLPGTDTYEQYF,TGTGCCAGCCTCCCAGGGACAGACACCTACGAGCAGTACTTC
14,TRBJ1-1,TRBV2,-,-,CASSLFGVNTEAFF,TGTGCCAGCTCACTATTCGGGGTGAACACTGAAGCTTTCTTT
13,TRBJ1-2,TRBV7-9,many,TRBD1,CASSLGTGYGYTF,TGTGCCAGCAGCTTAGGGACAGGGTATGGCTACACCTTC
12,TRBJ2-5,TRBV7-9,few,-,CASSLAFGTQYF,TGTGCCAGCAGCTTAGCGTTCGGGACCCAGTACTTC
15,TRBJ1-3,TRBV18,many,-,CASSLNNFDGNTIYF,TGTGCCAGCTCGCTAAACAACTTCGATGGAAACACCATATATTTT
13,TRBJ2-1,TRBV6-5,few,TRBD1,CASRLGGGQALFF,TGTGCCAGCAGATTAGGAGGGGGACAGGCCCTGTTCTTC
16,TRBJ2-3,TRBV7-2,many,-,CASSLGAAVGTDTQYF,TGTGCCAGCAGCTTAGGGGCGGCTGTCGGCACAGATACGCAGTATTTT
16,TRBJ1-4,TRBV20-1,many,-,CSARDTGFRYNEKLFF,TGCAGTGCTAGAGATACGGGGTTTCGATATAATGAAAAACTGTTTTTT
14,TRBJ2-1,TRBV28,many,-,CASSPGGPYNEQFF,TGTGCCAGCAGCCCCGGGGGGCCTTACAATGAGCAGTTCTTC
12,TRBJ1-1,TRBV15,few,-,CATSAQGSEAFF,TGTGCCACCAGCGCCCAGGGTTCTGAAGCTTTCTTT
16,TRBJ1-3,TRBV28,many,-,CASRETKLLSGNTIYF,TGTGCCAGCAGGGAGACAAAACTTCTCTCTGGAAACACCATATATTTT
10,TRBJ1-2,TRBV28,-,-,CATWGGGYTF,TGTGCCACCTGGGGGGGTGGCTACACCTTC
14,TRBJ1-1,TRBV7-2,few,TRBD1,CASSASNRGLEAFF,TGTGCCAGCAGCGCCTCAAACAGGGGGCTAGAAGCTTTCTTT
13,TRBJ2-7,TRBV19,many,-,CASSIQGSDEQYF,TGTGCCAGTAGTATACAGGGGTCGGACGAGCAGTACTTC
14,TRBJ2-3,TRBV10-3,few,TRBD1,CAITDRGGTDTQYF,TGTGCCATCACCGACAGGGGAGGCACAGATACGCAGTATTTT
14,TRBJ2-3,TRBV7-2,many,TRBD1,CASSPTGHTDTQYF,TGTGCCAGCAGCCCGACAGGGCACACAGATACGCAGTATTTT
16,TRBJ2-4,TRBV28,many,-,CASSIRDRLAKNIQYF,TGTGCCAGCAGTATCAGGGATCGCTTAGCCAAAAACATTCAGTACTTC
14,TRBJ1-1,TRBV12-3/TRBV12-4,many,-,CASSLGHKNTEAFF,TGTGCCAGCAGTCTAGGACACAAGAACACTGAAGCTTTCTTT
17,TRBJ1-4,TRBV7-2,-,-,CASSLGTGNPTGEKLFF,TGTGCCAGCAGCTTAGGGACCGGGAACCCTACCGGAGAAAAACTGTTTTTT
13,TRBJ2-1,TRBV3-1,few,-,CASSQDPGFGQFF,TGTGCCAGCAGCCAAGACCCAGGGTTTGGGCAGTTCTTC
12,TRBJ1-4,TRBV29-1,few,-,CSVGSGDEKLFF,TGCAGCGTTGGGTCCGGGGATGAAAAACTGTTTTTT
13,TRBJ2-1,TRBV9,-,-,CASSSDPSHEQFF,TGTGCCAGCAGCTCAGACCCGTCTCATGAGCAGTTCTTC
17,TRBJ2-1,TRBV5-4,many,-,CASSWTGRQSSYNEQFF,TGTGCCAGCAGCTGGACGGGCAGGCAAAGCTCCTACAATGAGCAGTTCTTC
16,TRBJ2-3,TRBV4-2,many,TRBD1,CASSQDYGTGTDTQYF,TGTGCCAGCAGCCAAGATTATGGGACAGGGACAGATACGCAGTATTTT
14,TRBJ2-1,TRBV7-2,many,TRBD1,CASSRNRGHNEQFF,TGTGCCAGCAGCCGAAACAGGGGGCATAATGAGCAGTTCTTC
13,TRBJ1-1,TRBV9,many,-,CASSRDRNTEAFF,TGTGCCAGCAGCCGGGACCGGAACACTGAAGCTTTCTTT
13,TRBJ2-1,TRBV2,many,-,CASRSSLNNEQFF,TGTGCCAGCAGGAGTTCTTTGAACAATGAGCAGTTCTTC
15,TRBJ2-5,TRBV7-2,many,TRBD1,CASSLRQGYWETQYF,TGTGCCAGCAGCCTAAGACAGGGTTATTGGGAGACCCAGTACTTC
18,TRBJ1-1,TRBV28,many,-,CASTFWRGAGLRWTEAFF,TGTGCCAGCACCTTCTGGCGGGGGGCGGGTTTGAGGTGGACTGAAGCTTTCTTT
15,TRBJ1-1,TRBV5-4,few,-,CASSPQGRRNTEAFF,TGTGCCAGCAGCCCCCAAGGAAGGAGGAACACTGAAGCTTTCTTT
13,TRBJ1-2,TRBV5-6,few,-,CASSLDQRYGYTF,TGTGCCAGCAGCTTGGATCAGAGATATGGCTACACCTTC
15,TRBJ2-2,TRBV2,-,-,CASSERGPNTGELFF,TGTGCCAGCAGTGAACGCGGGCCGAACACCGGGGAGCTGTTTTTT
14,TRBJ2-7,TRBV29-1,many,TRBD1,CSVEFTDRGNEQYF,TGCAGCGTCGAGTTCACGGACAGGGGCAACGAGCAGTACTTC
14,TRBJ2-2,TRBV7-2,many,-,CASSLEGNTGELFF,TGTGCCAGCAGCTTAGAAGGGAACACCGGGGAGCTGTTTTTT
15,TRBJ2-1,TRBV7-6,many,-,CASSSGTGSGVEQFF,TGTGCCAGCAGCTCCGGGACGGGCAGTGGAGTTGAGCAGTTCTTC
16,TRBJ1-5,TRBV28,-,TRBD1,CASSPVGTGGNQPQHF,TGTGCCAGCAGTCCTGTAGGGACAGGCGGCAATCAGCCCCAGCATTTT
19,TRBJ2-7,TRBV6-5,few,-,CASSYSGALPWTNSYEQYF,TGTGCCAGCAGTTACTCCGGGGCTTTGCCCTGGACTAACTCCTACGAGCAGTACTTC
14,TRBJ2-7,TRBV6-6,few,-,CASSLGTNGYEQYF,TGTGCCAGCAGTCTGGGGACCAACGGCTACGAGCAGTACTTC